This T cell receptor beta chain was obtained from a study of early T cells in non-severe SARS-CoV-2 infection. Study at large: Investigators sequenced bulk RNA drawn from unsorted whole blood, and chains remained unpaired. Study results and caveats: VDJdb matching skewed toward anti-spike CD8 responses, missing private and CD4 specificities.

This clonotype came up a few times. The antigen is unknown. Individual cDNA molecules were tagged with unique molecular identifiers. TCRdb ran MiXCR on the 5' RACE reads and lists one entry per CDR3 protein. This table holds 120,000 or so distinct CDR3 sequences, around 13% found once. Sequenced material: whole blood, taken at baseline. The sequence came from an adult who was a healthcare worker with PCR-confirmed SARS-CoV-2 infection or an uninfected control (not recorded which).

The CDR3 protein is CASDLGEQYF. CDR3 coding DNA: TGTGCCAGCGATCTTGGCGAGCAGTACTTC. This sequence joins TRBV7-4 and TRBJ2-7; D gene uncertain. CDR1 and CDR2 (germline): SGHVT, SQSDAQ. There are 10 residues in the CDR3. V dropped 8 bases and J dropped 6 bases, with 8 bases sitting between them.